This entry lists 30 T cell receptor beta chains sequenced from one sample in a study. TCRdb called the 5' RACE reads again in MiXCR, with one record for every CDR3 protein. The repertoire holds about 57,000 distinct CDR3 sequences, with about 28% as singletons. The sample was tumor-infiltrating memory CD4+ T cells sorted from the breast tumor. Subset meaning: memory CD4+ T cells, CD4+CD45RO+CD25-. All receptors come from a female donor with breast cancer.

This clonotype was detected a few times. The rearrangement joins TRBV24-1 to TRBJ1-1; D gene uncertain. Trimming pared 7 bases from V and 1 base from J, leaving 9 bases between. Germline-derived CDR1 and CDR2 are KGHDR and SFDVKD. The CDR3 spans 13 residues. The CDR3 nucleotides are TGTGCCACCAGCCGGGCATCGAACACTGAAGCTTTCTTT. Its translation: CATSRASNTEAFF.

V and J are TRBV11-3 and TRBJ2-4, with 9 bases fitting TRBD1. Trimming cost V 3 bases and J 14 bases; bases outside gene matches: 8. The CDR3 runs to 13 residues. CDR1 is SGHNT and CDR2 is YENEEA in the germline V gene. The CDR3 coding sequence is TGTGCCAGCAGCTTCGAGCCCCGGGACAGGGAGTACTTC. Its translation is CASSFEPRDREYF.

This clonotype occurred many times. This rearrangement joins TRBV7-2 to TRBJ2-5; 9 bases line up with TRBD2. The CDR3 has 15 residues. V was pared by 1 base and J by 4 bases, with 4 bases of the junction left unmatched. CDR1 is SGHTA, CDR2 FQGNSA, per germline. CDR3 amino acids: CASSLGAGGVETQYF. Here the CDR3 DNA reads TGTGCCAGCAGCTTAGGGGCGGGGGGGGTAGAGACCCAGTACTTC.

This clonotype was detected a few times. This chain links TRBV7-9 with TRBJ2-5; D possibly corresponds to TRBD2 (6 bases). The CDR3 contains 15 residues. The germline V gene encodes CDR1 SEHNR and CDR2 FQNEAQ (reference sequence). V was cut by 5 bases and J by 6 bases, with 19 bases left in between. CDR3 region: CASSPRVGGVKTQYF. CDR3 sequence (DNA): TGTGCCAGCAGCCCGAGGGTGGGGGGAGTCAAGACCCAGTACTTC.

This clonotype has at least ten counts. The chain employs TRBV29-1 and TRBJ2-7, with 8 bases matching TRBD1. Unmatched junction bases numbered 7, after V lost 4 bases and J lost 5 bases. Looked up from germline, CDR1 is SQVTM and CDR2 is ANQGSEA. The CDR3 length is 13 residues. For the CDR3, the DNA is TGCAGCGTTGCTAACAGGGGGTTGAACGAGCAGTACTTC. Residues: CSVANRGLNEQYF.

Concerning this clonotype itself: This may be a read error: a much more frequent sequence differs by one nucleotide. The genes are TRBV12-3 or TRBV12-4 and TRBJ2-3; D perhaps matches TRBD1 (8 bases). This CDR3 has 15 residues. The DNA of the CDR3 is TGTGCCCGCAGTATACGGACAGGGAGGGCAGATACGCAGTATTTT. Translation: CARSIRTGRADTQYF.

This clonotype was observed a few times. The rearrangement links TRBV7-6 to TRBJ1-4; TRBD1 aligns across 7 bases. The CDR3 has 14 residues. J lost 7 bases, V lost 5 bases, and 7 bases had no gene match. From germline, CDR1 is SGHVS and CDR2 FNYEAQ. CDR3 protein: CASSRSRGGEKLFF. As DNA, the CDR3 is TGTGCCAGCAGCCGAAGCAGGGGGGGTGAAAAACTGTTTTTT.

In this sample, this clonotype turned up a few times. This chain uses TRBV20-1 with TRBJ2-5, with 7 bases fitting TRBD2. The CDR3 length is 15 residues. Germline V CDR1 and CDR2: DFQATT, SNEGSKA (reference sequence). Losses at the gene ends were 0 bases for V and 1 base for J; bases not matched to a gene: 5. The CDR3 loop is CSARDAASGQETQYF. CDR3 DNA sequence: TGCAGTGCTAGAGATGCGGCTAGCGGCCAAGAGACCCAGTACTTC.

The rearrangement links TRBV20-1 to TRBJ1-2; D not resolved. Per germline, CDR1 DFQATT and CDR2 SNEGSKA (reference sequence). This CDR3 has 11 residues. The V end lost 5 bases, the J end lost 8 bases, and 12 bases lay between the germline ends. The CDR3 reads CSAYPPLGYTF. In DNA form, the CDR3 reads TGCAGTGCTTACCCCCCTTTAGGCTACACCTTC.

Of note for this clonotype: Relative to the germline gene, one junction end is altered; a read error may explain this. This chain uses TRBV25-1 with TRBJ2-5, with 7 positions matching TRBD1. This CDR3 spans 13 amino acids. The germline V gene encodes CDR1 MGHDK and CDR2 SYGVNS. CDR3 sequence reads: CASGEGGAETQHF. CDR3 DNA: TGTGCCAGCGGTGAAGGGGGCGCAGAGACCCAGCACTTC.

The chain couples TRBV5-1 to TRBJ2-7, with TRBD1 as a possible D gene (6 bases). The V end was cut by 1 base, the J end by 4 bases, with 9 bases between. There are 13 residues in the CDR3. In germline, CDR1 is SGHRS, CDR2 YFSETQ. The CDR3 DNA sequence: TGCGCCAGCAGCTTGCGCAGGGGTTACGAGCAGTACTTC. Its translation: CASSLRRGYEQYF.

This chain joins TRBV5-1 and TRBJ2-6; D is unclear. This CDR3 has 16 residues. Deletions cut 0 bases from V and 0 bases from J, with 7 bases between. Germline loops: CDR1 SGHRS, CDR2 YFSETQ. The CDR3 DNA reads as TGCGCCAGCAGCTTGGTGACGTACTCTGGGGCCAACGTCCTGACTTTC. It codes for CASSLVTYSGANVLTF.

This clonotype came up a few times. V usage is TRBV7-6 and J usage is TRBJ1-2; maybe TRBD1 (5 bases). V shed 5 bases and J shed 4 bases, with 11 bases lying between them. This CDR3 is 13 amino acids long. CDR1 is SGHVS and CDR2 is FNYEAQ in the germline V gene. CDR3 protein: CASSQRGRYGYTF. CDR3 DNA: TGTGCCAGCAGCCAAAGGGGCCGCTATGGCTACACCTTC.

This clonotype was recorded at least ten times. The V and J genes are TRBV5-1 and TRBJ2-3, with D hard to call. This CDR3 spans 12 amino acids. Trimming shortened V by 5 bases and J by 6 bases, and 10 bases separated the two germline ends. The V gene's germline CDR1 is SGHRS and CDR2 YFSETQ. CDR3 protein: CASRGTGDTQYF. DNA of the CDR3: TGCGCCAGCAGAGGCACCGGGGATACGCAGTATTTT. Supplemented by reference TRBV5-1 and TRBJ2-3, the full variable domain reads KAGVTQTPRYLIKTRGQQVTLSCSPISGHRSVSWYQQTPGQGLQFLFEYFSETQRNKGNFPGRFSGRQFSNSRSEMNVSTLELGDSALYLCASRGTGDTQYFGPGTRLTVL.

The J gene is TRBJ2-7, the V gene TRBV27; TRBD1 might be the D (5 bases). CDR1 is MNHEY and CDR2 is SMNVEV in the germline V gene (reference sequence). The CDR3 is made up of 14 amino acids. Trimming cost V 4 bases and J 2 bases, with 12 bases left between them. The CDR3 loop is CASSSYRSAYEQYF. DNA for the CDR3: TGTGCCAGCAGTTCCTACAGGTCAGCCTACGAGCAGTACTTC.

This clonotype was seen a handful of times. The chain has TRBV7-3 and TRBJ2-1, with 7 bases identical to TRBD1. This CDR3 spans 15 amino acids. Germline CDR1 reads SGHTA; CDR2 reads FQGTGA. J was trimmed by 5 bases and V by 5 bases; bases with no gene match: 9. The CDR3 DNA sequence: TGTGCCAGCAGCCCCGACGGACAGGCCCACAATGAGCAGTTCTTC. It specifies CASSPDGQAHNEQFF.

The sample holds a few counts of this clonotype. J is TRBJ1-4 and V is TRBV6-1, with D possibly being TRBD1 (5 bases). Trimming left V 4 bases short and J 6 bases short, with 12 bases between. The V gene's germline CDR1 is MNHNS and CDR2 SASEGT. The CDR3 has 14 residues. The CDR3 DNA reads as TGTGCCAGCAGTGCCTCTCGAGGGGATGAAAAACTGTTTTTT. The encoded protein is CASSASRGDEKLFF.

The rearrangement uses TRBV5-1 and TRBJ2-3, with D possibly matching TRBD1 (5 bases). Trimming took off 0 bases at V and 0 bases at J, with 8 bases between the two ends. Germline-derived CDR1 and CDR2 are SGHRS and YFSETQ. This CDR3 spans 15 amino acids. CDR3 DNA: TGCGCCAGCAGCTTGGGGGGCTCTAGCACAGATACGCAGTATTTT. Its translation is CASSLGGSSTDTQYF.

The sample holds one count of this clonotype. The chain recombines TRBV7-2 with TRBJ1-6; the match to TRBD1 covers 7 bases. This CDR3 is built from 17 residues. After removal of 2 bases from V and 13 bases from J, the junction contained 17 bases not matched to a gene. Germline CDR1 SGHTA, CDR2 FQGNSA. CDR3 bases: TGTGCCAGCAGCTTAAACCAAAGGATGTCAGGGGGTTCCCCCCTCCACTTT. This translates into CASSLNQRMSGGSPLHF.

The chain couples TRBV6-5 to TRBJ2-2; 9 bases are a match to TRBD1. The germline gives CDR1 MNHEY, CDR2 SVGAGI. The CDR3 is 14 residues long. Losses at the gene ends were 10 bases for V and 5 bases for J; bases not matched to a gene: 8. The CDR3 protein is CATRQGQGTGELFF. CDR3 DNA sequence: TGTGCCACCAGACAGGGACAGGGAACCGGGGAGCTGTTTTTT.

This clonotype was observed many times. The chain links TRBV5-1 to TRBJ1-4, with 8 bases lining up with TRBD1. The CDR3 is 15 residues long. Losses at the gene ends were 2 bases for V and 4 bases for J; bases not matched to a gene: 4. Germline lookup yields CDR1 SGHRS and CDR2 YFSETQ. The CDR3 is CASSFQGAHNEKLFF. CDR3 sequence (DNA): TGCGCCAGCAGCTTCCAGGGGGCCCATAATGAAAAACTGTTTTTT.

This clonotype has more than one count but fewer than ten. The chain uses TRBV30 and TRBJ1-2, with no clear D. The V gene lost 2 bases and the J gene lost 8 bases, with 12 bases spanning the gap. Germline CDR1 and CDR2: GTSNPN and SVGIG (reference sequence). The CDR3 sequence is 12 residues long. CDR3 DNA: TGTGCCTGGAGTCAACAATTTGACGGCTACACCTTC. Translated, it gives CAWSQQFDGYTF.

The chain uses TRBV4-3 and TRBJ1-6, with a tentative D call TRBD1 (5 bases). CDR3 length: 14 residues. V lost 4 bases and J lost 8, with 12 bases in between. The V gene's germline CDR1 is LGHNA and CDR2 YSLEER. CDR3 region: CASSPRRGDSPLHF. In nucleotides, the CDR3 is TGCGCCAGCAGCCCCCGGAGAGGGGATTCACCCCTCCACTTT.

The chain joins TRBV5-5 to TRBJ2-3; D tentatively fits TRBD1 or TRBD2 (6 bases each). V lost 2 bases to trimming and J lost 8 bases, with 9 bases between them. The germline V gene encodes CDR1 SGHKS and CDR2 YYEKEE (reference sequence). This CDR3 has 12 amino acids. DNA for the CDR3: TGTGCCAGCAGCTTACAGGGAGGTACGCAGTATTTT. Amino acid sequence: CASSLQGGTQYF.

This chain links TRBV7-2 with TRBJ1-3, with D unclear. The V gene lost 5 bases and the J gene lost 0 bases, with 14 bases spanning the gap. Germline loops: CDR1 SGHTA, CDR2 FQGNSA. This CDR3 spans 16 amino acids. In DNA, the CDR3 is TGTGCCAGCAGCCCCCGGCCGGTGGACTCTGGAAACACCATATATTTT. This gives the protein CASSPRPVDSGNTIYF.

This clonotype was seen a few times. The V and J genes are TRBV10-3 and TRBJ2-7; TRBD1 is a possible D gene (5 bases). CDR1 is ENHRY and CDR2 is SYGVKD in the germline V gene. The CDR3 totals 12 residues. Trimming took off 5 bases at V and 4 bases at J, with 9 bases between the two ends. CDR3 sequence: CAISLSGYEQYF. The CDR3 DNA is TGTGCCATCAGTTTATCAGGGTACGAGCAGTACTTC.

This clonotype was seen a few times. The chain joins TRBV29-1 to TRBJ2-3; 11 bases align to TRBD1. This CDR3 spans 16 amino acids. Trimming removed 3 bases from V and 6 bases from J; junction bases left unmatched: 11. Germline V gene data show CDR1 as SQVTM and CDR2 as ANQGSEA. CDR3 sequence: CSVDGLEDRGLDTQYF. In DNA form, the CDR3 reads TGCAGCGTTGACGGGCTGGAGGACAGGGGGCTGGATACGCAGTATTTT.

As to this clonotype: A much larger clone differs by one base, so this may be a read error. This chain joins TRBV15 and TRBJ2-1; TRBD2 agrees at 8 bases. V trimming: 0 bases; J trimming: 9 bases; junction bases outside the gene matches: 7. The CDR3 contains 15 residues. Germline V CDR1 and CDR2: LNHNV, YYDKDF (reference sequence). CDR3 nucleotide sequence: TGTGCCACCAGCAGAGAGAGCGGGAGACTTTTTGAGCAGTTCTTC. Its protein is CATSRESGRLFEQFF.

The V and J genes are TRBV20-1 and TRBJ2-7; TRBD2 aligns across 15 bases. The CDR3 is made up of 16 amino acids. Germline lookup yields CDR1 DFQATT and CDR2 SNEGSKA (reference sequence). The V segment lost 3 bases and the J segment 7 bases; nucleotides outside the gene matches: 10. The CDR3, as DNA: TGCAGTGCTAGTCCTGGACTAGCGGGAGGGCCGCGGGAGCAGTACTTC. Protein: CSASPGLAGGPREQYF.

This clonotype occurred a few times. V and J are TRBV10-3 and TRBJ1-1; TRBD1 might be the D (6 bases). Germline CDR1 is ENHRY and CDR2 is SYGVKD. CDR3 length equals 15 residues. The V end lost 2 bases, the J end lost 3 bases, and 13 bases lay between the germline ends. DNA for the CDR3: TGTGCCATCAGTGAGATGGGGGCCCGAGACACTGAAGCTTTCTTT. Translating it yields CAISEMGARDTEAFF.